What follows is one T cell receptor beta chain and its context. What it recognizes is unknown. The data stem from a study of OX40 agonist ivuxolimab in advanced cancers. Study details: In this cohort, patients received ivuxolimab, an agonistic anti-OX40 (CD134) antibody. Of mixed ages from about 20 to 85 and averaging roughly 66 years, the group was around 78% male.

The data were produced by immunoSEQ multiplex PCR, yet TCRdb's version contains in-frame clones alone and is incomplete. The sample carries around 56,000 clones, approximately 90% recorded once. V lost 7 bases, J lost 7 bases, and 20 bases lay in between. CDR1 and CDR2 from the germline V gene are SEHNR and FQNEAQ (reference sequence). The CDR3 runs to 15 residues. Points from the study as a whole: Normalized T-cell clonal expansion was also low in some nonresponders. On average, CD8+ T cells showed a greater number of expanded clones than CD4+.

The gene calls are TRBV7-9 and TRBJ2-1, with D possibly matching TRBD2 (5 bases). The clonotype originates from an adult with an advanced solid tumor such as melanoma, head and neck, liver or kidney cancer. The sequenced sample was CD4+ or CD8+ T cells sorted from blood, obtained in a trial of the OX40 agonist ivuxolimab. CDR3 DNA sequence: TGTGCCAGCATCCCCTGGGGAGACCCCTCGAATGAGCAGTTCTTC. Amino acids: CASIPWGDPSNEQFF.